This TCR beta chain was identified during a study of OX40 agonist ivuxolimab in advanced cancers. In the study overall: Age averaged around 60 years (range about 23 to 85), and roughly 82% were male.

Germline CDR1 reads MRHNA; CDR2 reads SNTAGT. The CDR3 runs to 14 residues. Trimming stripped 8 bases from V and 4 bases from J, with 16 bases between. Study-level results: Partial responders receiving 0.1-3.0 mg/kg showed among the lowest clonal expansion.

A remark on this clone: Its target is not known.

The table came from immunoSEQ multiplex PCR; TCRdb's copy has only in-frame clones and leaves some out. The sample includes approximately 82,000 clones, 80% to 90% of them seen just once. Sequences were derived from CD4+ or CD8+ T cells sorted from blood, sampled in a trial of the OX40 agonist ivuxolimab. The genes are TRBV6-4 and TRBJ2-3; D is uncertain. The receptor was derived from an adult with an advanced solid tumor such as melanoma, head and neck, liver or kidney cancer. The CDR3: CASWIGLSPDTQYF. CDR3 bases: TGTGCCAGCTGGATAGGGTTAAGCCCAGATACGCAGTATTTT.